A single T cell receptor (beta chain) is shown here with its context. Its recognized antigen is unknown. Per-base qualities were not stored, and no clone one base away is much larger. This specimen comes from a study of OX40 agonist ivuxolimab in advanced cancers. Looking at the study overall: Ivuxolimab was an agonistic, fully human IgG2 monoclonal antibody directed against OX40 (CD134), a costimulatory receptor. Intravenous ivuxolimab was administered to patients every 2 weeks at six dose levels: 0.01, 0.1, 0.3, 1.5, 3 and 10 mg/kg. Among the approximately 50 dose-escalation patients, approximately 20 had hepatocellular carcinoma, roughly 15 melanoma, 9 renal cell carcinoma and 9 head and neck cancer. A male proportion of 82.7% and a mean age of 60 years, ranging from about 23 to 90, were recorded for the dose-escalation cohort. Prior anti-PD-1, anti-PD-L1 or anti-CTLA-4 therapy was permitted, and about two fifths of dose-escalation patients had received checkpoint inhibitors. Partial responses occurred in three dose-escalation patients, of whom one had hepatocellular carcinoma and two had cutaneous melanoma. The purpose of peripheral TCRbeta sequencing was to test whether ivuxolimab changed TCR sequence diversity and led to clonal T-cell expansion. The paper covers the monotherapy dose-escalation part of the phase I ivuxolimab trial, which included N ≈ 52 patients. General study outcomes and caveats: Low levels of normalized T-cell clonal expansion were also seen in some nonresponding patients. In partial responders in the 0.1-3.0 mg/kg groups, normalized peripheral clonal expansion was found to be among the lowest, especially among CD8+ T cells. Clonal expansion of both CD4+ and CD8+ blood T cells was observed from baseline to week 6 at doses 0.1 to 3.0 mg/kg. Which antigens the clonally expanded peripheral T cells were specific for was not determined. After ivuxolimab, more expanded clones were found on average in CD8+ T cells than in CD4+ T cells.

To sequence the TCRbeta CDR3 region, genomic DNA was isolated from the sorted cells. The immunoSEQ Assay was used to sequence the TCRbeta CDR3 regions. This is the immuneACCESS table as TCRdb keeps it, with only in-frame sequences that have V and J called. A part of the clones is gone; compared with another copy, unresolved V genes explain less than half, and the rest is unexplained. Recorded for this sample are more than 50,000 clones; nearly 90% of them occurred a single time. The ten largest clones take up approximately 12% of the sample. V and J are truncated by 9 bases and 5 bases respectively, leaving an intervening sequence of 11 bases. Reading the germline V gene (reference sequence) gives CDR1 LNHDA and CDR2 SQIVND. The CDR3 runs 12 amino acids, cysteine and phenylalanine included. CDR3 DNA only is kept here, 36 bases in frame from base 1. The trial excluded patients who had a history of autoimmune disease or who were on systemic immunosuppression. Peripheral blood for TCR sequencing was collected from all dose cohorts at baseline, on cycle 4 day 1, and on cycle 7 day 1. Samples came from an open-label, multicenter, first-in-human phase I dose-escalation trial of ivuxolimab. Adults with locally advanced or metastatic melanoma, renal cell carcinoma, hepatocellular carcinoma or head and neck squamous cell carcinoma were enrolled in the trial. Before TCR sequencing, CD4+ T cells and CD8+ T cells from peripheral blood were sorted into separate populations.

The source was CD4+ or CD8+ T cells sorted from blood, collected in a trial of the OX40 agonist ivuxolimab. Here the chain combines TRBV19 and TRBJ1-5, and TRBD1 may be the D gene, going by 6 matching bases. The sequence derives from an adult with an advanced solid tumor such as melanoma, head and neck, liver or kidney cancer. The sequenced DNA is TGTGCCAGCCGGGACACCCATCAGCCCCAGCATTTT. Its coded protein is CASRDTHQPQHF.